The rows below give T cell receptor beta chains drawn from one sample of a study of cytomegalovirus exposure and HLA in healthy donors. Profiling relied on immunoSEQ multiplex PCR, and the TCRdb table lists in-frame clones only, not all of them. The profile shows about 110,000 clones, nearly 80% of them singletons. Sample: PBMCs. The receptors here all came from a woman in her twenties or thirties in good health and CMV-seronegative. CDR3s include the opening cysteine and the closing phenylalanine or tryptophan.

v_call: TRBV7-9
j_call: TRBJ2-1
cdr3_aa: CASSPNQGLVSKEQFF

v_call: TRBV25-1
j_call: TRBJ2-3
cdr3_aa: CASSDSGGEKDTQYF

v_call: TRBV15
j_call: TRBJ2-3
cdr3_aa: CATSPRDTRSLDTQYF

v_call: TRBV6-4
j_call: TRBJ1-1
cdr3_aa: CASSDSIQECVSEAFF

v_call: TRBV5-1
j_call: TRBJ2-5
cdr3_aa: CASSRDRAGARETQYF

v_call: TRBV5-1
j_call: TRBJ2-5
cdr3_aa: CASRLAGVSQETQYF

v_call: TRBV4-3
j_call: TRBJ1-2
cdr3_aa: CASSQRSGGGYTF

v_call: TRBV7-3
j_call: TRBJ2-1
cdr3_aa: CASSRSSGSNNEQFF

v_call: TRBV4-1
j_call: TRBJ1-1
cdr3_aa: CASSSTFQAGAFF

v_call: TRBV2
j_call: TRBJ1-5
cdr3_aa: CASSLRGNEYQPQHF

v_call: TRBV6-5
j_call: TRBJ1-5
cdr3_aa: CASSYNRVNQPQHF

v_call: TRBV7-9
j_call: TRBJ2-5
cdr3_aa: CASSLGQGADETQYF

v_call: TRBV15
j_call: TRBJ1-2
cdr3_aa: CATSRLMDRANYGYTF

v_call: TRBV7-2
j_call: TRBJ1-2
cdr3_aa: CASSLAPGTGSYGYTF

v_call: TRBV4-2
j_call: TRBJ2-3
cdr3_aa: CASSQDAGDTQYF

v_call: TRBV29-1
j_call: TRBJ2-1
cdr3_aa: CSVEGSGGASDNEQFF

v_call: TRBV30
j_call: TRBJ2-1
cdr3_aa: CAWRASGGISSYNEQFF

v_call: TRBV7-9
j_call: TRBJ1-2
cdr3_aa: CASRGSGRLYGYTF

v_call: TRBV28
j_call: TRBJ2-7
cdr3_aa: CASSLSGGSYEQYF

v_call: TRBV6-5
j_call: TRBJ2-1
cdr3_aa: CASSLRRGEQFF

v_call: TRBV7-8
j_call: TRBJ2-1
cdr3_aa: CASSLMTGVAYNEQFF

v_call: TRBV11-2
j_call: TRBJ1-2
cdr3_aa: CASSSTDSFYGYTF

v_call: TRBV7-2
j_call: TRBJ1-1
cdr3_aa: CASSPTGMNTEAFF

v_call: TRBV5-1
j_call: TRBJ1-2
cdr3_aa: CASSFTGHGYTF

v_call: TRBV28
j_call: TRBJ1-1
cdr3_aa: CASSPPGTGEYEAFF

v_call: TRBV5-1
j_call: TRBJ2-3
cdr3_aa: CASSSRLGGADTQYF